The next 10 T cell receptor beta chains were all read from a single sample in a study of PD-L1 blockade in urothelial cancer. Sequencing used immunoSEQ multiplex PCR; TCRdb keeps in-frame clones, though not all of them. The table records around 71,000 clones, around four fifths of them present only once. Documented time point: pretreatment peripheral blood. The material sequenced was PBMCs, taken around atezolizumab (anti-PD-L1) treatment. These receptors all come from a middle-aged man with urothelial cancer.

The chain carries TRBV9 and TRBJ2-2; possibly TRBD1 for D (6 bases). Germline V gene data show CDR1 as SGDLS and CDR2 as YYNGEE. CDR3 size: 14 residues. Trimming stripped 3 bases from V and 4 bases from J, with 10 bases between. The CDR3 spells CASSARQVTGELFF. In DNA, the CDR3 is TGTGCCAGCAGCGCCCGACAGGTCACCGGGGAGCTGTTTTTT.

This chain connects TRBV29-1 to TRBJ2-1; D is perhaps TRBD1 (5 bases). V was trimmed by 6 bases and J by 12 bases, leaving 18 bases between them. Looked up from germline, CDR1 is SQVTM and CDR2 is ANQGSEA. This CDR3 has 12 residues. The CDR3 spells CSVQPGGQGQFF. The CDR3 nucleotides read TGCAGCGTACAACCCGGTGGGCAGGGGCAGTTCTTC.

The chain uses TRBV6-5 and TRBJ2-2, with 9 nucleotides matching TRBD2. The V and J ends lost 5 bases and 9 bases, in that order; junction bases with no gene match: 4. The CDR3 has 13 residues. Germline V gene lookup returns CDR1 MNHEY and CDR2 SVGAGI. This CDR3 reads CASSLTSGRELFF. DNA for the CDR3: TGTGCCAGCAGTCTTACTAGCGGGCGGGAGCTGTTTTTT.

This chain joins TRBV4-1 and TRBJ1-5; weak D call: TRBD1 (5 bases). The CDR3 loop spans 14 amino acids. The V and J ends lost 4 bases and 7 bases respectively, with 14 bases between them. Looked up from germline, CDR1 is MGHRA and CDR2 is YSYEKL. The CDR3 DNA sequence: TGCGCCAGCAGCCTCCTTGGGGGGACCCAGCCCCAGCATTTT. This encodes CASSLLGGTQPQHF.

The rearrangement joins TRBV30 to TRBJ1-1; unclear D gene. The CDR3 extends over 10 amino acids. Per germline, CDR1 GTSNPN and CDR2 SVGIG (reference sequence). Trimming took off 5 bases at V and 11 bases at J, with 12 bases between the two ends. The CDR3 sequence: CAWAAERAFF. CDR3 nucleotides: TGTGCCTGGGCGGCCGAGAGGGCTTTCTTT. The full variable domain, rest sourced from reference TRBV30 and TRBJ1-1, is SQTIHQWPATLVQPVGSPLSLECTVEGTSNPNLYWYRQAAGRGLQLLFYSVGIGQISSEVPQNLSASRPQDRQFILSSKKLLLSDSGFYLCAWAAERAFFGQGTRLTVV.

The chain recombines TRBV10-3 with TRBJ1-5, with D perhaps matching TRBD1 (6 bases). Trimming stripped 9 bases from V and 6 bases from J, with 15 bases between. Germline lookup yields CDR1 ENHRY and CDR2 SYGVKD. The CDR3 contains 13 residues. This CDR3 is CAISDREGQPQHF. The CDR3 DNA sequence: TGTGCCATTTCGGACAGAGAAGGTCAGCCCCAGCATTTT.

This chain connects TRBV5-1 to TRBJ2-1, with TRBD2 identical over 14 bases. This CDR3 spans 16 amino acids. Germline V gives CDR1 SGHRS, CDR2 YFSETQ. V trimming: 3 bases; J trimming: 9 bases; junction bases outside the gene matches: 8. CDR3 residues: CASSSLTSGRASEQFF. CDR3 coding DNA: TGCGCCAGCAGCTCCCTGACTAGCGGGAGGGCCAGTGAGCAGTTCTTC.

This CDR3 reads CASNDISNQPQHF. CDR3 sequence (DNA): TGTGCCAGCAACGACATTAGCAATCAGCCCCAGCATTTT. The chain links TRBV6-1 to TRBJ1-5; D uncertain. Looked up from germline, CDR1 is MNHNS and CDR2 is SASEGT. This CDR3 has 13 residues. Trimming removed 7 bases at V and 0 bases at J, with 7 bases between.

The chain employs TRBV5-4 and TRBJ2-1, with D maybe TRBD1 (5 bases). With 7 bases removed from V and 2 bases from J, the gap between germline ends came to 13 bases. Germline V lookup: CDR1 SGHNT, CDR2 YYREEE (reference sequence). The CDR3 contains 14 residues. As DNA, the CDR3 is TGTGCCAGCTACCAACAGGACCCCTACAATGAGCAGTTCTTC. This codes for CASYQQDPYNEQFF. The complete variable domain, with remaining parts taken from reference TRBV5-4 and TRBJ2-1, reads ETGVTQSPTHLIKTRGQQVTLRCSSQSGHNTVSWYQQALGQGPQFIFQYYREEENGRGNFPPRFSGLQFPNYSSELNVNALELDDSALYLCASYQQDPYNEQFFGPGTRLTVL.

The chain couples TRBV4-3 to TRBJ1-4, with TRBD1 matching over 9 bases. The CDR3 covers 16 residues. The trim removed 1 base at V and 0 bases at J, leaving 0 bases unmatched. Germline V CDR1 and CDR2: LGHNA, YSLEER. DNA of the CDR3: TGCGCCAGCAGCCAAGGGGACAGGGCAACTAATGAAAAACTGTTTTTT. Translation gives CASSQGDRATNEKLFF.